This T cell receptor (beta chain) was captured in a study of blood T cell repertoires in COVID-19 (dated by TCRdb to about 2020). Describing the broader study: The collaborator samples originated in the United States, Italy and Spain and spanned the acute and convalescent phases of COVID-19. Where HLA class I and class II types were available, the types were taken from metadata supplied by the sample provider, not from assay-based typing. The prospective study material was composed of cDNA or gDNA derived from T cells, B-cell-depleted T cells, or PBMCs. The repertoires were made available in a free public database intended to serve as a resource for research on the immune response to SARS-CoV-2. Samples came from the ongoing ImmuneRACE study (first 160 participants) plus 1,254 subjects from 6 global collaborators. A de-identified subject ID, COVID-19 status, age in years and sex were almost always included in the sample metadata. Deeply sampled blood TCRbeta repertoires from subjects exposed to, actively infected with, or recovered from COVID-19 were included in the dataset. Points the paper makes about the study in general: Clinical and demographic metadata were provided uncurated, with the amount varying by source and participant.

Whole blood was collected in K2EDTA tubes by collaborating institutions according to the institutions' own protocols. For TCRbeta analysis, collaborators shipped samples as frozen whole blood, isolated PBMCs, or DNA extracted from either of those sample types. V trim: 3 bases; J trim: 5 bases; unmatched bases: 14. The cysteine opens and the phenylalanine closes a CDR3 of 17 amino acids. Only the CDR3 DNA is retained, 51 bases long and in frame from the first base. CDR1 SGHRS and CDR2 YFSETQ are derived from the germline V gene. Comment on this clone: Its antigen remains unidentified. The sample holds no much larger clone one base away, and base qualities are not on file.

TCRbeta CDR3 regions were amplified from genomic DNA by means of the immunoSEQ Assay, a bias-controlled multiplex PCR. In the source study's methods: The number of nucleated cells in each sample was estimated from the amplification of reference gene primers within the assay. To quantify the absolute abundance of each unique TCRbeta CDR3 rearrangement, sequence reads were collapsed and filtered. Productive Simpson clonality was computed per sample as the square root of Simpson's diversity index over productive rearrangements. The table comes from immuneACCESS by way of TCRdb, which keeps in-frame sequences with V and J called. Part of the clones is missing from these tables; in studies checked, under half for an unresolved V gene and the rest for unknown reasons. That table supplies the V and J calls and clone size; D and trimming were determined from the DNA. For this sample the table gives about 170,000 clones, of which more than 70% were detected only once. 8% to 11% of the sample belongs to the ten largest clones.

The V and J genes are TRBV5-1 and TRBJ1-2; 9 nucleotides in the junction match TRBD1. Sequencing was done on a sample of peripheral blood. The receptor's source is a woman aged 80 or over with active or convalescent COVID-19. The bases are TGCGCCAGCAGCTACTACTCAACAGGGGGCGTTGAGTATGGCTACACCTTC. Translation gives CASSYYSTGGVEYGYTF. With the portions outside the CDR3 filled from the reference TRBV5-1 and TRBJ1-2 genes, the complete variable region becomes KAGVTQTPRYLIKTRGQQVTLSCSPISGHRSVSWYQQTPGQGLQFLFEYFSETQRNKGNFPGRFSGRQFSNSRSEMNVSTLELGDSALYLCASSYYSTGGVEYGYTFGSGTRLTVV.